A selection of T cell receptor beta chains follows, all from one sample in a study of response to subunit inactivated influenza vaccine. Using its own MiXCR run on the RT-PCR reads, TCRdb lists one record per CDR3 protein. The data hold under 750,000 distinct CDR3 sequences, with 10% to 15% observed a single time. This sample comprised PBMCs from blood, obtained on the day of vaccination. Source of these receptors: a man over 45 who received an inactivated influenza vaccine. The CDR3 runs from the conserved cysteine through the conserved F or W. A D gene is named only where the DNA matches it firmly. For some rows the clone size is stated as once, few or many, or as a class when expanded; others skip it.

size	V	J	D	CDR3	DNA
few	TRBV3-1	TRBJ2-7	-	CASSSKNREQYF	TGTGCCAGCAGCTCCAAAAATCGCGAGCAGTACTTC
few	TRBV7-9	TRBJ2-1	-	CASLFGGTGNNEQFF	TGTGCCAGCCTCTTTGGAGGGACGGGCAACAATGAGCAGTTCTTC
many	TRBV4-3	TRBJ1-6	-	CASSQKAGDNSPLHF	TGCGCCAGCAGCCAGAAGGCAGGGGATAATTCACCCCTCCACTTT
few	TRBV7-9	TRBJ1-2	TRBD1	CASSTGQVLGGYTF	TGTGCCAGCAGCACGGGACAGGTCCTGGGTGGCTACACCTTC
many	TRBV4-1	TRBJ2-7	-	CASSQVSKDFYEQYF	TGCGCCAGCAGCCAAGTGTCTAAGGATTTCTACGAGCAGTACTTC
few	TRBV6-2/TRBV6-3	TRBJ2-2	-	CASSKTPYTGELFF	TGTGCCAGCAGTAAGACACCGTACACCGGGGAGCTGTTTTTT
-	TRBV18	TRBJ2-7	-	CASSPGVGNEQYF	TGTGCCAGCTCACCAGGGGTTGGGAACGAGCAGTACTTC
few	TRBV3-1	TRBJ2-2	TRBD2	CASSQDALAGGLNTGELFF	TGTGCCAGCAGCCAAGATGCGTTAGCGGGGGGCTTGAACACCGGGGAGCTGTTTTTT
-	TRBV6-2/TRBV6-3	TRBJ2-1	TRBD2	CASTPGTSAYSYNEQFF	TGTGCCAGCACCCCCGGGACTAGCGCATACTCCTACAATGAGCAGTTCTTC
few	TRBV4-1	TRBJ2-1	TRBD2	CASSPSGRLGSYNEQFF	TGCGCCAGCAGCCCTAGCGGGAGGCTGGGCTCCTACAATGAGCAGTTCTTC
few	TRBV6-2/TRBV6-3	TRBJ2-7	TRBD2	CASSYRLAELHYEQYF	TGTGCCAGCAGTTACCGACTAGCGGAACTTCACTACGAGCAGTACTTC
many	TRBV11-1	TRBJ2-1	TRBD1	CASSKDRGTYNEQFF	TGTGCCAGCAGCAAGGACAGGGGAACGTACAATGAGCAGTTCTTC
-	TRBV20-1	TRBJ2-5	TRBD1	CSARSGTGYETQYF	TGCAGTGCTAGATCCGGGACAGGGTATGAGACCCAGTACTTC
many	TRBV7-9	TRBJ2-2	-	CASSSLRHTGELFF	TGTGCCAGCAGCTCATTAAGACACACCGGGGAGCTGTTTTTT
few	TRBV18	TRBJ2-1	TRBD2	CASSTGTSGSYSRGEQFF	TGTGCCAGCTCAACCGGGACTAGCGGGAGTTATTCCCGTGGTGAGCAGTTCTTC
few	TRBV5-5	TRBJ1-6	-	CASSPRGGMISPLHF	TGTGCCAGCAGCCCCCGGGGCGGCATGATTTCACCCCTCCACTTT
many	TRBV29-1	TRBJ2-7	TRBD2	CSVIDPLGRREQYF	TGCAGCGTAATCGACCCTCTCGGGAGGAGGGAGCAGTACTTC
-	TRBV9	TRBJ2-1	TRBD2	CASRAGLAGGGEQFF	TGTGCCAGCAGGGCGGGACTAGCGGGAGGAGGCGAGCAGTTCTTC
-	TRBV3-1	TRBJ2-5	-	CASSQGRKTETQYF	TGTGCCAGCAGCCAAGGGAGGAAGACGGAGACCCAGTACTTC
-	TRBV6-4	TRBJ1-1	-	CASSVAVGTEAFF	TGTGCCAGCAGTGTTGCCGTTGGGACTGAAGCTTTCTTT
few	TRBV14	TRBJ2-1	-	CASSQGFYGSFQNEQFF	TGTGCCAGCAGCCAAGGTTTTTACGGGAGCTTCCAGAATGAGCAGTTCTTC
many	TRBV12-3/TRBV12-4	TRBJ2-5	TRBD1	CASSQGTAQETQYF	TGTGCCAGCAGCCAAGGGACAGCCCAAGAGACCCAGTACTTC
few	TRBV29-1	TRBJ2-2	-	CSGGSIGGDTGELFF	TGCAGCGGGGGGTCGATCGGGGGAGACACCGGGGAGCTGTTTTTT
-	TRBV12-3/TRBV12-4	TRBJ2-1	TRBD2	CASSFTTGTSYYNEQFF	TGTGCCAGCAGTTTTACGACCGGGACTAGCTACTACAATGAGCAGTTCTTC
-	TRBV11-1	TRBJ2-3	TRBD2	CASSPGLALTDTQYF	TGTGCCAGCAGCCCGGGACTAGCGCTCACAGATACGCAGTATTTT
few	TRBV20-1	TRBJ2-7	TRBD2	CSAPERGRIYEQYF	TGCAGTGCCCCCGAGCGGGGTCGAATTTACGAGCAGTACTTC
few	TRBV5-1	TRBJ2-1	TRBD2	CASSFTGTSGALSYNEQFF	TGCGCCAGCAGCTTTACCGGGACTAGCGGCGCCCTTTCCTACAATGAGCAGTTCTTC
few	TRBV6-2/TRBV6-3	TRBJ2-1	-	CASSYGERKQFF	TGTGCCAGCAGTTACGGCGAGAGGAAGCAGTTCTTC
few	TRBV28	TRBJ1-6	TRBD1	CASSLGTERMPLHF	TGTGCCAGCAGTTTAGGGACAGAGAGAATGCCCCTCCACTTT
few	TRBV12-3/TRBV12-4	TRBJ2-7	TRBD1	CASSMGQINYEQYF	TGTGCCAGCAGCATGGGACAGATAAACTACGAGCAGTACTTC
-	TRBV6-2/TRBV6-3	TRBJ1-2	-	CASSTEAGPHASDGYTF	TGTGCCAGCAGTACCGAGGCAGGCCCTCACGCATCTGATGGCTACACCTTC
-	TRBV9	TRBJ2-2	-	CASSVDRRLFKNTGELFF	TGTGCCAGCAGCGTAGACCGACGGCTTTTCAAGAACACCGGGGAGCTGTTTTTT
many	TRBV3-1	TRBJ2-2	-	CASSQPNGELFF	TGTGCCAGCAGCCAGCCAAACGGGGAGCTGTTTTTT
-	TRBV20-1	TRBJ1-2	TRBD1	CSASTPTGSHYGYTF	TGCAGTGCTAGTACCCCGACAGGGTCCCACTATGGCTACACCTTC
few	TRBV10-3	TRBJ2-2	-	CAISDTPGQNTGELFF	TGTGCCATCAGTGATACTCCCGGGCAGAACACCGGGGAGCTGTTTTTT
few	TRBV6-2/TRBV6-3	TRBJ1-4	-	CASSDVPSGPANEKLFF	TGTGCCAGCTCCGACGTGCCTTCTGGCCCGGCGAACGAAAAACTGTTTTTT
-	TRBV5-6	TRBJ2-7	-	CASSYGTHSYEQYF	TGTGCCAGCAGCTACGGGACCCACTCCTACGAGCAGTACTTC
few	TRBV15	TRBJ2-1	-	CATSRASHNEQFF	TGTGCCACCAGCAGAGCCTCTCACAATGAGCAGTTCTTC